Below are 26 T cell receptor beta chains sequenced from a single sample in a study of blood T cell repertoires in COVID-19. Sequencing used immunoSEQ multiplex PCR; TCRdb keeps in-frame clones, though not all of them. The sample yields some 160,000 clones, around 89% seen once. Sequencing used peripheral blood. All receptors come from a man aged 45-65 years who had recovered from COVID-19.

CDR3 loop: CASSQAQTSGTSRADTQYF. The DNA of the CDR3 is TGCGCCAGCAGCCAAGCCCAAACAAGCGGGACTAGCAGGGCAGATACGCAGTATTTT. The chain carries TRBV4-3 and TRBJ2-3; 9 bases are a match to TRBD2. J was trimmed by 4 bases and V by 1 base; bases with no gene match: 15. Germline loops: CDR1 LGHNA, CDR2 YSLEER. This CDR3 region has 19 residues.

The CDR3 nucleotides are TGCAGTGCTAGAGATCTAGCTGAAGCTTTCTTT. This encodes CSARDLAEAFF. The J gene is TRBJ1-1, the V gene TRBV20-1, with D unresolved. The CDR3 covers 11 residues. V shed 0 bases and J shed 6 bases, with 5 bases lying between them. Germline V gene data show CDR1 as DFQATT and CDR2 as SNEGSKA (reference sequence).

This chain connects TRBV6-5 to TRBJ1-5; TRBD1 is a possible D gene (6 bases). CDR1 and CDR2 from the germline V gene are MNHEY and SVGAGI. V dropped 6 bases and J dropped 3 bases, with 9 bases sitting between them. The CDR3 sequence is 13 residues long. The CDR3 loop reads CASRTGFNQPQHF. In DNA, the CDR3 is TGTGCCAGCAGAACAGGGTTCAATCAGCCCCAGCATTTT.

This chain uses TRBV2 with TRBJ2-7; 10 nucleotides agree with TRBD1. V shed 5 bases and J 5 bases; nucleotides not matched to a gene: 9. CDR3 length: 15 amino acids. Germline-derived CDR1 and CDR2 are SNHLY and FYNNEI. The CDR3 region is CASSITGTGVNEQYF. In nucleotides, the CDR3 is TGTGCCAGCAGTATTACCGGGACAGGGGTAAACGAGCAGTACTTC.

V usage is TRBV29-1 and J usage is TRBJ2-2; 10 bases map to TRBD2. Germline V gives CDR1 SQVTM, CDR2 ANQGSEA. V lost 7 bases, J lost 4 bases, and 9 bases stayed unmatched. This CDR3 is built from 15 residues. CDR3 sequence reads: CSGSGTSEGTGELFF. DNA for the CDR3: TGCAGCGGTTCCGGGACTAGCGAGGGCACCGGGGAGCTGTTTTTT.

The chain has TRBV14 and TRBJ2-5, with D perhaps matching TRBD1 (6 bases). Trimming pared 3 bases from V and 5 bases from J, leaving 13 bases between. The CDR3 contains 14 residues. Per the germline V gene, CDR1 is SGHDN and CDR2 is FVKESK. The CDR3 region has the DNA TGTGCCAGCAGCCAGTCGCCAGGGGTGGAGACCCAGTACTTC. Translated, it gives CASSQSPGVETQYF.

This sequence joins TRBV3-1 (or the pseudogene TRBV3-2) and TRBJ1-5, with D uncertain. Germline CDR1 and CDR2: LGHDT and YNNKEL (reference sequence). The CDR3 runs 12 residues. Trimming shortened V by 5 bases and J by 2 bases, and 4 bases separated the two germline ends. CDR3 amino acids: CASSSGNQPQHF. The CDR3 coding sequence is TGTGCCAGCAGCTCCGGCAATCAGCCCCAGCATTTT.

The J gene is TRBJ1-2, the V gene TRBV24-1; TRBD1 aligns across 7 bases. V lost 4 bases and J lost 4; bases outside the gene matches: 5. The CDR3 runs 14 residues. From germline, CDR1 is KGHDR and CDR2 SFDVKD. This chain's CDR3 is CATSDPTGIYGYTF. The DNA of the CDR3 is TGTGCCACCAGTGACCCGACAGGGATCTATGGCTACACCTTC.

The chain carries TRBV3-1 (or the pseudogene TRBV3-2) and TRBJ1-2; 12 bases match TRBD1. The CDR3 runs 19 residues. Trimming at V came to 1 base and at J to 4 bases, leaving 13 bases not matched to a gene. The germline gives CDR1 LGHDT, CDR2 YNNKEL (reference sequence). This CDR3 reads CASSQGAEGQGALIYGYTF. For the CDR3, the DNA is TGTGCCAGCAGCCAAGGCGCTGAGGGACAGGGGGCGCTAATCTATGGCTACACCTTC.

V usage is TRBV28 and J usage is TRBJ2-6; 7 nucleotides align to TRBD1. The CDR3 runs to 15 residues. Germline trimming cut 5 bases from V and 3 bases from J; bases unmatched to any gene: 4. Germline V lookup: CDR1 MDHEN, CDR2 SYDVKM. The CDR3: CASSETGFGANVLTF. Written as DNA, the CDR3 is TGTGCCAGCAGTGAGACAGGGTTTGGGGCCAACGTCCTGACTTTC.

The table lists this clone with a few counts. The chain carries TRBV7-2 and TRBJ1-1; tentative D call: TRBD1 (6 bases). This CDR3 has 13 amino acids. Trimming removed 6 bases at V and 1 base at J, with 9 bases between. Per the germline V gene, CDR1 is SGHTA and CDR2 is FQGNSA. The CDR3 DNA reads as TGTGCCAGCAGACTACAGGGGAACACTGAAGCTTTCTTT. Its protein product is CASRLQGNTEAFF. The full variable domain, rest sourced from reference TRBV7-2 and TRBJ1-1, is GAGVSQSPSNKVTEKGKDVELRCDPISGHTALYWYRQSLGQGLEFLIYFQGNSAPDKSGLPSDRFSAERTGGSVSTLTIQRTQQEDSAVYLCASRLQGNTEAFFGQGTRLTVV.

This clone was counted a single time. The V gene is TRBV18, the J gene TRBJ1-4; a weak D match, TRBD1 (6 bases). The CDR3 runs 16 residues. Trimming took 3 bases from V and 7 from J, leaving 18 bases between them. Per germline, CDR1 KGHSH and CDR2 LQKENI. CDR3 sequence reads: CASSPLQGDLGEKLFF. The CDR3 region has the DNA TGTGCCAGCTCACCTCTACAGGGCGACCTAGGTGAAAAACTGTTTTTT.

The genes are TRBV19 and TRBJ1-2; D not resolved. V lost 4 bases and J 5 bases, leaving 8 bases between the germline ends. The CDR3 length is 12 residues. Germline CDR1 LNHDA, CDR2 SQIVND (reference sequence). The CDR3 region is CASSTGWYGYTF. In DNA, the CDR3 is TGTGCCAGTAGTACGGGTTGGTATGGCTACACCTTC.

This clone has just one count. The chain recombines TRBV7-2 with TRBJ1-5; D remains unclear. Germline-derived CDR1 and CDR2 are SGHTA and FQGNSA. This CDR3 has 15 residues. V lost 5 bases and J 0 bases, leaving 11 bases between the germline ends. The CDR3 nucleotides read TGTGCCAGCAGCCCCTCAGTTGGTAGCAATCAGCCCCAGCATTTT. Translated, it gives CASSPSVGSNQPQHF.

This clone has only one observation. The chain is built from TRBV6-2 or TRBV6-3 and TRBJ2-2; unclear D gene. The CDR3 has 14 amino acids. The germline V gene has CDR1 MNHEY and CDR2 SVGEGT. V lost 2 bases and J 3 bases, leaving 7 bases between the germline ends. As DNA, the CDR3 is TGTGCCAGCAGTTACCGCCGGGACACCGGGGAGCTGTTTTTT. The encoded protein is CASSYRRDTGELFF.

With regard to this clone: One junction end does not reproduce the germline sequence, and a read error may be involved. The chain carries TRBV19 and TRBJ2-7; TRBD2 aligns across 8 bases. There are 15 residues in the CDR3. Germline CDR1 reads LNHDA; CDR2 reads SQIVND (reference sequence). CDR3 sequence (DNA): TGTACCAGTAGTATAGCTAGCGGGCCTCCCTACGAGCAGTACTTC. Amino acids: CTSSIASGPPYEQYF.

The chain couples TRBV5-1 to TRBJ2-1, with a tentative D call TRBD2 (7 bases). The CDR3 extends over 13 amino acids. V was clipped by 4 bases and J by 8 bases, with 13 bases between them. CDR1 and CDR2 (germline): SGHRS, YFSETQ. CDR3 in amino acids: CASSEQGRDEQFF. CDR3 sequence (DNA): TGCGCCAGCAGCGAGCAGGGGAGGGATGAGCAGTTCTTC.

This chain uses TRBV4-3 with TRBJ2-3, with 9 bases aligning to TRBD2. The V and J ends lost 5 bases and 6 bases, in that order; junction bases with no gene match: 9. This CDR3 comprises 15 residues. The germline V gene has CDR1 LGHNA and CDR2 YSLEER. For the CDR3, the DNA is TGCGCCAGCAGCTTAGCGGGGGCCTCCGGGGATACGCAGTATTTT. Its protein product is CASSLAGASGDTQYF.

The rearrangement uses TRBV3-1 (or the pseudogene TRBV3-2) and TRBJ2-7; TRBD2 is a possible D gene (7 bases). CDR3 size: 18 residues. V dropped 0 bases and J dropped 7 bases, with 25 bases sitting between them. Germline V lookup: CDR1 LGHDT, CDR2 YNNKEL (reference sequence). This chain's CDR3 is CASSQDLGGETRGREQYF. CDR3 nucleotides: TGTGCCAGCAGCCAAGATCTAGGGGGGGAGACCCGCGGGAGAGAGCAGTACTTC.

The chain links TRBV6-2 or TRBV6-3 to TRBJ2-1; D not resolved. The V and J ends lost 2 bases and 7 bases respectively, with 15 bases between them. The V gene's germline CDR1 is MNHEY and CDR2 SVGEGT. The CDR3 is made up of 15 amino acids. The CDR3 is CASSYRATLLNEQFF. In DNA form, the CDR3 reads TGTGCCAGCAGTTACCGAGCCACTTTATTGAATGAGCAGTTCTTC.

The chain joins TRBV4-3 to TRBJ1-1; D is unclear. Germline V gene lookup returns CDR1 LGHNA and CDR2 YSLEER. The CDR3 has 17 amino acids. V gave up 1 base and J gave up 2 bases, with 17 bases separating them. The CDR3 DNA is TGCGCCAGCAGCCAAGGGGCCCTTTCCGCATCAAACACTGAAGCTTTCTTT. It encodes CASSQGALSASNTEAFF.

This sequence joins TRBV23-1 and TRBJ2-3; 11 nucleotides match TRBD1. TRBV23-1 counts as an open reading frame of uncertain function. CDR3 length equals 16 residues. The junction had 3 bases not matched to a gene; V was cut back by 1 base and J by 3 bases. As DNA, the CDR3 is TGCGCCAGCAGTCAATTCGGACAGGGGGCGACAGATACGCAGTATTTT. Translation: CASSQFGQGATDTQYF.

This sequence joins TRBV6-2 or TRBV6-3 and TRBJ1-2; D not resolved. The CDR3 runs 16 residues. Germline-derived CDR1 and CDR2 are MNHEY and SVGEGT. V lost 5 bases and J lost 6, with 22 bases in between. The CDR3 nucleotides are TGTGCCAGCAGTCCGGAACTAGGACCCCGATACGATGGCTACACCTTC. Protein: CASSPELGPRYDGYTF.

Only one count was recorded for this clone. This rearrangement joins TRBV5-1 to TRBJ2-7, with 7 bases fitting TRBD2. This CDR3 spans 16 amino acids. The V gene end was trimmed by 4 bases and the J gene end by 1 base; junction bases not matched to a gene: 11. From germline, CDR1 is SGHRS and CDR2 YFSETQ. The CDR3, as DNA: TGCGCCAGCAGCATAGGACTAGTTGGGGGTTCCTACGAGCAGTACTTC. Its translation is CASSIGLVGGSYEQYF.

The chain joins TRBV7-8 to TRBJ1-1; tentatively, D is TRBD1 (5 bases). The CDR3 is 17 amino acids. Germline values: CDR1 SGHVS, CDR2 FQNEAQ. Trimming took off 5 bases at V and 0 bases at J, with 19 bases between the two ends. CDR3 nucleotide sequence: TGTGCCAGCAGCAGGCCGGGACTCCCCTTGATGAACACTGAAGCTTTCTTT. This sequence encodes CASSRPGLPLMNTEAFF.

The rearrangement links TRBV19 to TRBJ1-5, with D unresolved. The CDR3 spans 15 residues. Germline V gene data show CDR1 as LNHDA and CDR2 as SQIVND (reference sequence). Trimming pared 1 base from V and 4 bases from J, leaving 11 bases between. The CDR3 loop is CASSIGSGVNQPQHF. The CDR3 DNA follows: TGTGCCAGTAGTATAGGGTCCGGGGTTAATCAGCCCCAGCATTTT.